This T cell receptor beta chain was identified in a study of OX40 agonist ivuxolimab in advanced cancers. TCRdb's table, derived via immunoSEQ multiplex PCR, lists solely in-frame clones and lacks some. The data hold roughly 80,000 clones, with about 93% observed a single time. Trimming removed 8 bases at V and 4 bases at J, with 9 bases between. CDR1 is GTSNPN and CDR2 is SVGIG in the germline V gene (reference sequence). CDR3 size: 11 residues. The sequenced sample was CD4+ or CD8+ T cells sorted from blood, obtained in a trial of the OX40 agonist ivuxolimab. This TCR came from an adult with an advanced solid tumor such as melanoma, head and neck, liver or kidney cancer. The V gene is TRBV30, the J gene TRBJ2-1; D is uncertain. CDR3 region: CAVSGYNEQFF. The CDR3 DNA follows: TGTGCCGTAAGTGGTTACAATGAGCAGTTCTTC.